A selection of T cell receptor beta chains follows, all from one sample in a study of somatic mutations in cytotoxic T cells in rheumatoid arthritis. Produced via immunoSEQ multiplex PCR; TCRdb's table is partial and in-frame only. The sample has about 16,000 clones; 79% are singletons. Specimen: CD8+ T cells sorted from blood. These receptors were collected from an adult with rheumatoid arthritis. CDR3s include the opening cysteine and the closing phenylalanine or tryptophan. The D gene is left open where the match is weak. For some rows the clone size is stated as once, few or many, or as a class when expanded; others skip it.

TRBJ2-7 | . | TRBV5-1 | . | TGCGCCAGCACCGGTGACAGTTCCTACGAGCAGTACTTC | CASTGDSSYEQYF
TRBJ1-3 | once | TRBV10-2 | . | TGCGCCAGCATATCGACCGCCTCGTTATTCTCTGGAAACACCATATATTTT | CASISTASLFSGNTIYF
TRBJ1-1 | . | TRBV25-1 | . | TGTGCCAGCAGTAGTCTGGCAGGGGATAACATGAACACTGAAGCTTTCTTT | CASSSLAGDNMNTEAFF
TRBJ2-3 | . | TRBV7-2 | . | TGTGCCAGCAGCGCCACCCTGGGGGACTTCGCAGGTGATACGCAGTATTTT | CASSATLGDFAGDTQYF
TRBJ2-1 | . | TRBV4-1 | TRBD2 | TGCGCCAGCAGCCAAGTACGGGAGGATCAGAATGAGCAGTTCTTC | CASSQVREDQNEQFF
TRBJ1-1 | . | TRBV4-3 | TRBD1 | TGCGCCAGCAGCCCCGGGACAGGATCCAACCTCGGAGCTTTCTTT | CASSPGTGSNLGAFF
TRBJ2-7 | . | TRBV11-3 | . | TGCGCCAGCAGCCAAAGGACGGGGCGGGAGCAGTACTTC | CASSQRTGREQYF
TRBJ2-7 | . | TRBV4-1 | . | TGCGCCAGCAGCCAAGACGATGATCTGGGCCCTAGCGCAATTACCTACGAGCAGTACTTC | CASSQDDDLGPSAITYEQYF
TRBJ1-5 | . | TRBV7-2 | TRBD1 | TGTGCCAGCAGGTCCACAGGGGGTGGAAATCAGCCCCAGCATTTT | CASRSTGGGNQPQHF
TRBJ1-1 | . | TRBV5-6 | . | TGTGCCAGCAGCCTGGGTTATAACACTGAAGCTTTCTTT | CASSLGYNTEAFF
TRBJ2-7 | . | TRBV9 | . | TGTGCCAGCAGCGTAGCGGTTGGCAACTACGAGCAGTACTTC | CASSVAVGNYEQYF
TRBJ1-5 | . | TRBV19 | TRBD1 | TGTGCCAGTGGGACAGGGGCGCGGAGCAATCAGCCCCAGCATTTT | CASGTGARSNQPQHF
TRBJ2-1 | . | TRBV6-4 | TRBD1 | TGTGCCAGCAGTCAAATTACCGGGACAGGCTCTAATGAGCAGTTCTTC | CASSQITGTGSNEQFF
TRBJ2-7 | . | TRBV10-3 | TRBD2 | TGTGCCATCAGCTTTCTAGCGGGCCCGTACGAGCAGTACTTC | CAISFLAGPYEQYF
TRBJ2-7 | . | TRBV4-1 | . | TGCGCCAGCAGCCAAGGTCAGACAGCGCGCTACGAGCAGTACTTC | CASSQGQTARYEQYF
TRBJ1-3 | once | TRBV11-3 | TRBD1 | TGTGCCAGCAGCTCTGACAGGGAGGGAGCTGGAAACACCATATATTTT | CASSSDREGAGNTIYF